The 11 T cell receptor beta chains below all came from one sample that was sequenced in a study of low-dose radiotherapy and immunotherapy resistance in tumors. Covering alpha and beta chains, TRAV- and TRBV-specific primers were used for the first-strand cDNA. With a V-primer adapter and a constant-region primer, TCRs were amplified for approximately 19 PCR cycles. TCRdb re-analysed the reads in MiXCR, keeping a single row per CDR3 protein. The data contain 35,000 to 50,000 distinct CDR3 sequences, 25% to 40% of them singletons. The time point was: before trial treatment. The specimen comprised PBMCs, sampled before treatment. The receptors come from a male donor with gallbladder cancer.

In its sample, this clonotype was seen many times. The chain joins TRBV25-1 to TRBJ1-3; no clear D gene. V lost 7 bases to trimming and J lost 9 bases, with 10 bases between them. In germline, CDR1 is MGHDK, CDR2 SYGVNS. The CDR3 spans 11 residues. CDR3 DNA sequence: TGTGCCAGCAAGGACTTGGGCACCATATATTTT. It codes for CASKDLGTIYF.

This clonotype has a count of ten or more. The rearrangement uses TRBV7-9 and TRBJ2-7, with no clear D. The CDR3 is 12 residues long. Germline V CDR1 and CDR2: SEHNR, FQNEAQ (reference sequence). V lost 5 bases to trimming and J lost 3 bases, with 8 bases between them. The CDR3, as DNA: TGTGCCAGCAGCCCCTTGGGCTACGAGCAGTACTTC. It yields the protein CASSPLGYEQYF.

This clonotype was seen a few times. V gene TRBV6-6 combines with J gene TRBJ1-2; 8 nucleotides match TRBD1. This CDR3 comprises 11 residues. The V and J ends lost 7 bases and 8 bases, in that order; junction bases with no gene match: 3. Germline CDR1 reads MNHNY; CDR2 reads SVGAGI (reference sequence). CDR3 DNA sequence: TGTGCCAGCACAGGGGGCACGGGCTACACCTTC. This codes for CASTGGTGYTF.

This clonotype has only a few counts. The rearrangement uses TRBV5-1 and TRBJ2-7, with TRBD1 identical over 7 bases. Germline V gives CDR1 SGHRS, CDR2 YFSETQ. This CDR3 has 15 amino acids. The J segment lost 3 bases and the V segment lost 6 bases, leaving 12 bases of the junction unmatched. This CDR3 is CASTLRPSGGYEQYF. Here the CDR3 DNA reads TGCGCCAGCACCCTCCGGCCCTCAGGGGGCTACGAGCAGTACTTC.

In this sample, this clonotype turned up a few times. V gene TRBV3-1 combines with J gene TRBJ2-6; D ambiguous. V lost 4 bases and J lost 2, with 6 bases in between. The CDR3 has 14 residues. CDR1 and CDR2 from the germline V gene are LGHDT and YNNKEL (reference sequence). This CDR3 is CASSLSAGANVLTF. CDR3 DNA sequence: TGTGCCAGCAGCCTTAGTGCTGGGGCCAACGTCCTGACTTTC.

Many counts were recorded for this clonotype. V is TRBV5-1 and J is TRBJ2-1, with 12 nucleotides matching TRBD2. Germline lookup yields CDR1 SGHRS and CDR2 YFSETQ. The CDR3 sequence is 19 residues long. V gave up 0 bases and J gave up 9 bases; unmatched junction bases: 16. Here the CDR3 reads CASSLDRTRGTSGRREQFF. For the CDR3, the DNA is TGCGCCAGCAGCTTGGATCGCACCCGGGGAACTAGCGGGAGGCGTGAGCAGTTCTTC.

At least ten counts were recorded for this clonotype. V and J are TRBV5-4 and TRBJ2-5; 8 bases align to TRBD2. Germline-derived CDR1 and CDR2 are SGHNT and YYREEE (reference sequence). This CDR3 is 13 amino acids long. The J segment lost 5 bases and the V segment lost 4 bases, leaving 4 bases of the junction unmatched. The CDR3 DNA reads as TGTGCCAGCAGCCCGTTAGCGGGGGAGACCCAGTACTTC. Its protein product is CASSPLAGETQYF.

This clonotype has ten or more counts. This CDR3 is CAISESVEVGEKLFF. The CDR3 coding sequence is TGTGCCATCAGTGAGTCCGTGGAGGTTGGTGAAAAACTGTTTTTT. The chain has TRBV10-3 and TRBJ1-4; D unresolved. Germline-derived CDR1 and CDR2 are ENHRY and SYGVKD. This CDR3 has 15 residues. V dropped 0 bases and J dropped 7 bases, with 12 bases sitting between them.

The chain carries TRBV5-1 and TRBJ2-7; TRBD1 matches at 9 bases. Germline V gene sequence: CDR1 SGHRS, CDR2 YFSETQ. Germline trimming cut 4 bases from V and 3 bases from J; bases unmatched to any gene: 8. This CDR3 region has 15 residues. The CDR3: CASSPTGTGRYEQYF. The DNA for the CDR3 is TGCGCCAGCAGCCCGACCGGGACAGGGCGCTACGAGCAGTACTTC.

This clonotype was counted at least ten times. The chain is built from TRBV7-2 and TRBJ2-5; a weak D match, TRBD1 (6 bases). Trimming pared 4 bases from V and 1 base from J, leaving 10 bases between. The CDR3 is 14 amino acids. Germline V CDR1 and CDR2: SGHTA, FQGNSA. The CDR3: CASSSDRFQETQYF. DNA of the CDR3: TGTGCCAGCAGCTCAGACAGGTTCCAAGAGACCCAGTACTTC.

This clonotype was counted many times. This chain joins TRBV7-2 and TRBJ2-3; 8 nucleotides align to TRBD2. V dropped 5 bases and J dropped 1; count of bases not matched to a gene: 2. Germline-derived CDR1 and CDR2 are SGHTA and FQGNSA. This CDR3 contains 14 residues. The CDR3 loop reads CASSPGGGTDTQYF. The CDR3 DNA is TGTGCCAGCAGCCCGGGGGGGGGCACAGATACGCAGTATTTT.